This is a list of T cell receptor beta chains from one sample in a study of blood T cell repertoires in COVID-19. Repertoires were generated with immunoSEQ multiplex PCR, while TCRdb's copy carries only in-frame clones and drops some. The sample shows around 82,000 clones, around 89% of them seen only once. The material sequenced was peripheral blood. Receptor source: a man aged 65 to 79 with active or convalescent COVID-19. Each CDR3 is given with its conserved first and last residue. The order of the fields is J gene, V gene, CDR3 length, D gene, clone size, CDR3 protein, CDR3 DNA. A D gene is named only where the DNA matches it firmly. For some rows the clone size is stated as once, few or many, or as a class when expanded; others skip it.

J: TRBJ2-7; V: TRBV5-4; length: 12; D: TRBD1; size: -; CDR3: CASSRDSGEQYF; DNA: TGTGCCAGCAGCCGGGACAGTGGGGAGCAGTACTTC
J: TRBJ2-5; V: TRBV5-1; length: 16; D: -; size: -; CDR3: CASSTARAGAQETQYF; DNA: TGCGCCAGCAGCACAGCCAGGGCAGGGGCCCAAGAGACCCAGTACTTC
J: TRBJ1-5; V: TRBV23-1; length: 15; D: TRBD1; size: -; CDR3: CASSQDRVWNQPQHF; DNA: TGCGCCAGCAGCCAAGACAGGGTATGGAATCAGCCCCAGCATTTT
J: TRBJ2-1; V: TRBV27; length: 16; D: TRBD2; size: -; CDR3: CASSSGGYASYNEQFF; DNA: TGTGCCAGCAGTTCCGGGGGGTACGCCTCCTACAATGAGCAGTTCTTC
J: TRBJ2-1; V: TRBV7-3; length: 14; D: -; size: -; CDR3: CASSLGAEYGEQFF; DNA: TGTGCCAGCAGCTTAGGAGCGGAGTATGGTGAGCAGTTCTTC
J: TRBJ1-1; V: TRBV7-2; length: 15; D: -; size: -; CDR3: CASSWAGELNTEAFF; DNA: TGTGCCAGCAGCTGGGCGGGCGAGCTGAACACTGAAGCTTTCTTT
J: TRBJ2-2; V: TRBV5-1; length: 13; D: TRBD1; size: -; CDR3: CASKGQDPGELFF; DNA: TGCGCCAGCAAGGGACAGGACCCCGGGGAGCTGTTTTTT
J: TRBJ2-3; V: TRBV7-9; length: 15; D: -; size: -; CDR3: CASSLANRITDTQYF; DNA: TGTGCCAGCAGCTTAGCGAACAGGATCACTGATACGCAGTATTTT
J: TRBJ1-1; V: TRBV5-1; length: 14; D: -; size: -; CDR3: CASSSSSVNTEAFF; DNA: TGCGCCAGCAGCTCCTCGAGCGTGAACACTGAAGCTTTCTTT
J: TRBJ1-6; V: TRBV2; length: 16; D: TRBD1; size: -; CDR3: CASKERAAGGNSPLHF; DNA: TGTGCCAGCAAAGAGCGGGCGGCAGGGGGTAATTCACCCCTCCACTTT
J: TRBJ1-2; V: TRBV29-1; length: 15; D: -; size: -; CDR3: CSVEQPTGLRYGYTF; DNA: TGCAGCGTTGAACAACCAACAGGGCTGCGCTATGGCTACACCTTC
J: TRBJ2-2; V: TRBV5-4; length: 16; D: TRBD1; size: -; CDR3: CASRGEGQGLTGELFF; DNA: TGTGCCAGCAGGGGTGAGGGACAGGGCCTCACCGGGGAGCTGTTTTTT
J: TRBJ1-1; V: TRBV3-1/TRBV3-2; length: 12; D: -; size: -; CDR3: CASSADSRRAFF; DNA: TGTGCCAGCAGCGCGGACAGTCGGAGGGCTTTCTTT
J: TRBJ2-3; V: TRBV2; length: 15; D: TRBD1; size: -; CDR3: CASSGGTGGADTQYF; DNA: TGTGCCAGCAGTGGAGGGACAGGGGGCGCAGATACGCAGTATTTT
J: TRBJ1-1; V: TRBV4-1; length: 14; D: -; size: -; CDR3: CASSQADRNTEAFF; DNA: TGCGCCAGCAGCCAGGCGGATCGGAACACTGAAGCTTTCTTT
J: TRBJ1-5; V: TRBV4-3; length: 15; D: -; size: -; CDR3: CASSQDQGTNQPQHF; DNA: TGCGCCAGCAGCCAAGACCAGGGGACGAATCAGCCCCAGCATTTT
J: TRBJ1-1; V: TRBV18; length: 17; D: -; size: -; CDR3: CASSPPGSGGKSTEAFF; DNA: TGTGCCAGCTCACCACCGGGTTCGGGGGGGAAGAGCACTGAAGCTTTCTTT
J: TRBJ1-5; V: TRBV28; length: 12; D: -; size: -; CDR3: CASSPSNQPQHF; DNA: TGTGCCAGCAGCCCGAGCAATCAGCCCCAGCATTTT
J: TRBJ2-1; V: TRBV27; length: 13; D: -; size: -; CDR3: CASSVTGYNEQFF; DNA: TGTGCCAGCAGCGTGACAGGTTACAATGAGCAGTTCTTC
J: TRBJ2-1; V: TRBV2; length: 14; D: TRBD1; size: -; CDR3: CASSGQEKATEQFF; DNA: TGTGCCAGCAGCGGACAGGAAAAGGCTACCGAGCAGTTCTTC
J: TRBJ1-5; V: TRBV4-2; length: 15; D: -; size: -; CDR3: CASSQDSRGHQPQHF; DNA: TGTGCCAGCAGCCAAGATTCACGAGGGCATCAGCCCCAGCATTTT
J: TRBJ2-7; V: TRBV7-8; length: 15; D: -; size: few; CDR3: CASSPEILLADEQYF; DNA: TGTGCCAGCAGCCCTGAAATCTTATTGGCCGACGAGCAGTACTTC
J: TRBJ2-5; V: TRBV3-1/TRBV3-2; length: 15; D: TRBD2; size: once; CDR3: CASSQGLLAAETQYF; DNA: TGTGCCAGCAGCCAAGGTTTACTAGCGGCAGAGACCCAGTACTTC
J: TRBJ1-5; V: TRBV27; length: 15; D: -; size: -; CDR3: CASSLGGRNNQPQHF; DNA: TGTGCCAGCAGTTTGGGGGGACGTAACAATCAGCCCCAGCATTTT
J: TRBJ1-6; V: TRBV4-1; length: 15; D: TRBD1; size: -; CDR3: CASSQATGGGSPLHF; DNA: TGCGCCAGCAGCCAAGCTACAGGGGGCGGTTCACCCCTCCACTTT
J: TRBJ1-2; V: TRBV6-1; length: 16; D: -; size: -; CDR3: CASSEASGIPNYGYTF; DNA: TGTGCCAGCAGTGAAGCGTCGGGGATACCTAACTATGGCTACACCTTC
J: TRBJ1-5; V: TRBV29-1; length: 12; D: -; size: once; CDR3: CSVGQSNQPQHF; DNA: TGCAGCGTTGGACAGAGCAATCAGCCCCAGCATTTT
J: TRBJ2-7; V: TRBV4-1; length: 15; D: TRBD1; size: once; CDR3: CASSQRDRGSYEQYF; DNA: TGCGCCAGCAGCCAGCGAGACAGGGGAAGCTACGAGCAGTACTTC
J: TRBJ2-7; V: TRBV7-9; length: 14; D: -; size: -; CDR3: CASSLAQYSLEQYF; DNA: TGTGCCAGCAGCTTAGCGCAGTACAGTTTGGAGCAGTACTTC
J: TRBJ2-5; V: TRBV9; length: 14; D: TRBD1; size: -; CDR3: CASSSGTGRETQYF; DNA: TGTGCCAGCAGCTCGGGGACAGGCAGGGAGACCCAGTACTTC
J: TRBJ2-1; V: TRBV5-1; length: 11; D: -; size: -; CDR3: CASTDFNEQFF; DNA: TGCGCCAGCACGGACTTCAATGAGCAGTTCTTC
J: TRBJ2-1; V: TRBV27; length: 17; D: TRBD1; size: -; CDR3: CASSPPRDRSNDNEQFF; DNA: TGTGCCAGCAGTCCCCCAAGGGACAGAAGCAACGACAATGAGCAGTTCTTC
J: TRBJ1-2; V: TRBV19; length: 14; D: -; size: -; CDR3: CASSRGGGYYGYTF; DNA: TGTGCCAGTAGCCGGGGGGGCGGATACTATGGCTACACCTTC
J: TRBJ1-3; V: TRBV30; length: 13; D: -; size: -; CDR3: CAWSVGGGNTIYF; DNA: TGTGCCTGGAGTGTTGGAGGTGGAAACACCATATATTTT
J: TRBJ2-1; V: TRBV5-4; length: 15; D: TRBD2; size: once; CDR3: CASSLDGGARNEQFF; DNA: TGTGCCAGCAGCTTGGACGGGGGGGCAAGGAATGAGCAGTTCTTC
J: TRBJ2-6; V: TRBV29-1; length: 15; D: -; size: -; CDR3: CSVEDSPFGANVLTF; DNA: TGCAGCGTTGAAGACTCTCCTTTTGGGGCCAACGTCCTGACTTTC
J: TRBJ1-1; V: TRBV6-1; length: 16; D: TRBD1; size: -; CDR3: CASSAGQGAKYTEAFF; DNA: TGTGCCAGCAGTGCCGGACAGGGGGCTAAGTACACTGAAGCTTTCTTT
J: TRBJ2-3; V: TRBV5-1; length: 19; D: TRBD2; size: -; CDR3: CASSPGLAGGLTSTDTQYF; DNA: TGCGCCAGCAGCCCAGGACTAGCGGGGGGTCTAACTAGCACAGATACGCAGTATTTT
J: TRBJ1-4; V: TRBV4-2; length: 16; D: TRBD1; size: -; CDR3: CASSQAEGQGNEKLFF; DNA: TGTGCCAGCAGCCAAGCTGAGGGACAGGGGAATGAAAAACTGTTTTTT